The clone carrying this TCR beta chain was detected a few times. The antigen is not known. V was clipped by 2 bases and J by 2 bases, with 13 bases between them. This CDR3 has 15 residues. Germline-derived CDR1 and CDR2 are LNHDA and SQIVND (reference sequence). The study pooled second doses at about 4 or about 12 weeks. The data belong to a study of T cell responses to AZD1222 COVID-19 vaccine. General observations from the study: Among the donors, most were white British and more were female, and clonal diversity was possibly underestimated. Close to half of spike-specific TCRs reportedly recognize unmutated variant regions.

Some clones are missing from TCRdb's copy, which holds only in-frame ones; the method was immunoSEQ multiplex PCR. The data show 140,000 or so clones, under 95% seen once. V and J are TRBV19 and TRBJ2-7, with TRBD1 as a possible D gene (6 bases). Sequencing was performed on peripheral blood, taken 28 days after the second AZD1222 dose. This TCR was recovered from an adult who received the AZD1222 COVID-19 vaccine. The CDR3 here is CASSIIGDKTYEQYF. In DNA, the CDR3 is TGTGCCAGTAGTATAATTGGGGACAAGACCTACGAGCAGTACTTC.